This TCR beta chain was captured in a study of CD8 T cells in ankylosing spondylitis. Notes on the study in general: Seemingly characteristic of ankylosing spondylitis blood was a TCR beta motif consisting of under 10 highly homologous variants. As reported, disease-linked clones showed significant enrichment in matched ankylosing spondylitis synovial fluid. There were earlier reports of some motif variants in reactive arthritis synovial fluid and blood.

This clonotype was found many times. What it binds is not known. TCRdb redid the calling of the 5' RACE reads with MiXCR, one entry per CDR3 protein. In the table there are roughly 180,000 distinct CDR3 sequences, around 8.9% of which are singletons. This sequence originates from a female donor with ankylosing spondylitis or in good health (not recorded which). Sequencing input: blood, either unsorted or a sorted T cell fraction (not recorded which).

The CDR3 bases are TGTGCCAGCACCCTAGGCAGAGGGATCGCTGAAGCTTTCTTT. Its protein product is CASTLGRGIAEAFF. The chain carries TRBV21-1 and TRBJ1-1. TRBV21-1 is an annotated pseudogene. The CDR3 extends over 14 amino acids.